These 14 T cell receptor beta chains share one sample of origin, sequenced in a study of CD8 T cells in ankylosing spondylitis. Via MiXCR, TCRdb re-called the 5' RACE reads, giving one row per CDR3 protein. Among about 220,000 distinct CDR3 sequences, about 11% were seen once, and the ten largest hold 21%. Sequenced material: blood, either unsorted or a sorted T cell fraction (not recorded which). All receptors derive from a male donor with ankylosing spondylitis or in good health (not recorded which).

As for this clonotype: One end of the junction does not line up with germline, which may come from a read error. This chain connects TRBV6-1 to TRBJ1-4; no reliable D call. This CDR3 is 15 amino acids long. The germline V gene has CDR1 MNHNS and CDR2 SASEGT. For the CDR3, the DNA is TGTGCCAGCAGTGAAACGGCAGCAACTATTGAAAAACTGTTTTTT. Translated: CASSETAATIEKLFF.

This chain uses TRBV20-1 with TRBJ2-3, with 12 bases matching TRBD2. Germline V gives CDR1 DFQATT, CDR2 SNEGSKA (reference sequence). This CDR3 spans 16 amino acids. J lost 2 bases, V lost 3 bases, and 6 bases had no gene match. Here the CDR3 DNA reads TGCAGTGCTAGCTCGACTAGCGGGGGCTACACAGATACGCAGTATTTT. This encodes CSASSTSGGYTDTQYF.

Worth noting for this clonotype: This may be a read error: a much more frequent sequence differs by one nucleotide. The chain combines TRBV7-2 with TRBJ2-5; 8 nucleotides align to TRBD2. CDR3 length: 14 amino acids. Germline CDR1 SGHTA, CDR2 FQGNSA. The CDR3 spells CASSPRLAKETQCF. CDR3 DNA: TGTGCCAGCAGCCCACGACTAGCGAAAGAGACCCAGTGCTTC. The complete variable domain, with remaining parts taken from reference TRBV7-2 and TRBJ2-5, reads GAGVSQSPSNKVTEKGKDVELRCDPISGHTALYWYRQSLGQGLEFLIYFQGNSAPDKSGLPSDRFSAERTGGSVSTLTIQRTQQEDSAVYLCASSPRLAKETQCFGPGTRLLVL.

This clonotype came up many times. The V gene is TRBV5-1, the J gene TRBJ2-7; TRBD2 matches 10 bases. The CDR3 has 15 amino acids. V trimming: 5 bases; J trimming: 0 bases; junction bases outside the gene matches: 5. Germline lookup yields CDR1 SGHRS and CDR2 YFSETQ. CDR3 sequence: CASRPAGGSSYEQYF. CDR3 DNA sequence: TGCGCCAGCAGACCAGCGGGGGGGAGCTCCTACGAGCAGTACTTC.

This clonotype was recorded a few times. The chain links TRBV7-2 to TRBJ2-6, with no clear D. The V end lost 2 bases, the J end lost 0 bases, and 11 bases lay between the germline ends. Germline assignment: CDR1 SGHTA and CDR2 FQGNSA. The CDR3 spans 17 residues. The CDR3 DNA reads as TGTGCCAGCAGCTTATGGAGCAGCCGCTCTGGGGCCAACGTCCTGACTTTC. Translated, it gives CASSLWSSRSGANVLTF.

The chain carries TRBV7-3 and TRBJ2-1, with TRBD2 identical over 8 bases. Trimming removed 2 bases from V and 8 bases from J; junction bases left unmatched: 5. The germline V gene has CDR1 SGHTA and CDR2 FQGTGA. This CDR3 is 14 amino acids long. The CDR3 DNA is TGTGCCAGCAGCTTAGCGGGGGGAATCGATGAGCAGTTCTTC. Protein product: CASSLAGGIDEQFF.

V gene TRBV5-1 combines with J gene TRBJ2-2, with 9 nucleotides matching TRBD2. The CDR3 contains 14 residues. V shed 9 bases and J 2 bases; nucleotides not matched to a gene: 5. The germline gives CDR1 SGHRS, CDR2 YFSETQ. CDR3 DNA: TGCGCCACTTCCGGGACTAGCAACACCGGGGAGCTGTTTTTT. Its protein is CATSGTSNTGELFF. Using reference TRBV5-1 and TRBJ2-2 for the parts outside the CDR3, the full variable domain is KAGVTQTPRYLIKTRGQQVTLSCSPISGHRSVSWYQQTPGQGLQFLFEYFSETQRNKGNFPGRFSGRQFSNSRSEMNVSTLELGDSALYLCATSGTSNTGELFFGEGSRLTVL.

This clonotype was observed many times. The chain is built from TRBV11-2 and TRBJ2-1; 8 nucleotides match TRBD2. V lost 0 bases, J lost 5 bases, and 12 bases stayed unmatched. CDR1 and CDR2 from the germline V gene are SGHAT and FQNNGV. The length of the CDR3 is 18 residues. DNA for the CDR3: TGTGCCAGCAGCTTAGATAAGGCGAGACTAGCGACCAACAATGAGCAGTTCTTC. The encoded protein is CASSLDKARLATNNEQFF. Using reference TRBV11-2 and TRBJ2-1 for the parts outside the CDR3, the full variable domain is EAGVAQSPRYKIIEKRQSVAFWCNPISGHATLYWYQQILGQGPKLLIQFQNNGVVDDSQLPKDRFSAERLKGVDSTLKIQPAKLEDSAVYLCASSLDKARLATNNEQFFGPGTRLTVL.

In its sample, this clonotype was seen many times. The chain uses TRBV5-1 and TRBJ1-1, with D uncertain. The V end was cut by 4 bases, the J end by 13 bases, with 23 bases between. CDR3 length: 14 amino acids. Germline V gene lookup returns CDR1 SGHRS and CDR2 YFSETQ. CDR3 loop: CASSPDGRTLKLFF. The CDR3 DNA sequence: TGCGCCAGCAGCCCTGACGGCCGAACACTGAAGCTTTTCTTT. The full variable domain, rest sourced from reference TRBV5-1 and TRBJ1-1, is KAGVTQTPRYLIKTRGQQVTLSCSPISGHRSVSWYQQTPGQGLQFLFEYFSETQRNKGNFPGRFSGRQFSNSRSEMNVSTLELGDSALYLCASSPDGRTLKLFFGQGTRLTVV.

This clonotype showed up many times. This chain connects TRBV7-2 to TRBJ2-5; D is ambiguous. The germline gives CDR1 SGHTA, CDR2 FQGNSA. Trimming removed 3 bases from V and 3 bases from J, with 14 bases in between. The CDR3 has 15 residues. The CDR3 spells CASSFPGRTEETQYF. CDR3 DNA: TGTGCCAGCAGCTTCCCAGGAAGAACCGAAGAGACCCAGTACTTC.

This chain connects TRBV5-1 to TRBJ2-1; the D is unclear. The V end lost 0 bases, the J end lost 0 bases, and 10 bases lay between the germline ends. The CDR3 has 16 amino acids. Germline loops: CDR1 SGHRS, CDR2 YFSETQ. The CDR3 nucleotides read TGCGCCAGCAGCTTGGACGGAAGGAGCTCCTACAATGAGCAGTTCTTC. This translates into CASSLDGRSSYNEQFF.

This clonotype was seen a handful of times. The chain combines TRBV12-3 or TRBV12-4 with TRBJ1-4; D is unclear. The CDR3 has 15 residues. Trimming cost V 5 bases and J 5 bases, with 15 bases left between them. As DNA, the CDR3 is TGTGCCAGCAGTCCACACGACAAGAAGAATGAAAAACTGTTTTTT. This gives the protein CASSPHDKKNEKLFF.

This clonotype was recorded at least ten times. The chain combines TRBV12-3 or TRBV12-4 with TRBJ2-2; D ambiguous. V gave up 1 base and J gave up 6 bases, with 9 bases separating them. The CDR3 totals 14 residues. This chain's CDR3 is CASSLDRLSGELFF. In nucleotides, the CDR3 is TGTGCCAGCAGTTTAGACCGGCTGTCCGGGGAGCTGTTTTTT.

The chain recombines TRBV5-1 with TRBJ2-1, with TRBD1 matching over 10 bases. CDR1 SGHRS and CDR2 YFSETQ come from the germline V gene. After removal of 4 bases from V and 3 bases from J, the junction contained 7 bases not matched to a gene. The CDR3 extends over 16 amino acids. The CDR3 nucleotides read TGCGCCAGCAGCACGGAGGGACAGGGGTTCTACAATGAGCAGTTCTTC. It specifies CASSTEGQGFYNEQFF.